Presented here are 14 T cell receptor beta chains from one specimen sequenced in a study of cytomegalovirus exposure and HLA in healthy donors (TCRdb year 2017). The library came from the immunoSEQ multiplex PCR assay. The table comes from immuneACCESS by way of TCRdb, which keeps in-frame sequences with V and J called. Part of the clones is missing from these tables; in studies checked, under half for an unresolved V gene and the rest for unknown reasons. The sample table shows about 110,000 clones, and approximately 89% are seen once. 1.5% to 2% of the sample rests with the top ten. The sequencing sample was made of PBMCs. These receptors all come from a woman in her late teens or twenties in good health and CMV-seronegative.

The rearrangement joins TRBV28 to TRBJ2-7; 8 bases match TRBD1. CDR3 length equals 15 residues. The junction had 10 bases not matched to a gene; V was cut back by 6 bases and J by 3 bases. The germline gives CDR1 MDHEN, CDR2 SYDVKM. CDR3 in amino acids: CASSIGQGRSYEQYF. For the CDR3, the DNA is TGTGCCAGCAGCATCGGACAGGGAAGAAGCTACGAGCAGTACTTC.

The chain joins TRBV28 to TRBJ2-2, with a tentative D call TRBD2 (6 bases). The CDR3 has 16 amino acids. Trimming stripped 0 bases from V and 5 bases from J, with 13 bases between. Germline CDR1 and CDR2: MDHEN and SYDVKM. In nucleotides, the CDR3 is TGTGCCAGCAGTTTATGGGCGGGGTTGGGAACCGGGGAGCTGTTTTTT. This gives the protein CASSLWAGLGTGELFF.

The V and J genes are TRBV28 and TRBJ1-1; 7 bases agree with TRBD1. The CDR3 runs 13 residues. With V trimmed by 5 bases and J by 6 bases, 6 bases remained unmatched. Per germline, CDR1 MDHEN and CDR2 SYDVKM. The CDR3 sequence: CASSPGQRSEAFF. The CDR3 DNA follows: TGTGCCAGCAGTCCGGGACAGCGCTCTGAAGCTTTCTTT.

This clone turned up a few times. The V call is TRBV6-5, the J call TRBJ1-2, with TRBD1 matching 8 bases. The length of the CDR3 is 16 residues. Germline CDR1 is MNHEY and CDR2 is SVGAGI. Trimming at V came to 2 bases and at J to 1 base, leaving 6 bases not matched to a gene. The CDR3 here is CASSYGRTGYNYGYTF. Written as DNA, the CDR3 is TGTGCCAGCAGTTACGGCCGGACAGGGTATAACTATGGCTACACCTTC.

This chain uses TRBV11-2 with TRBJ2-7; 8 nucleotides agree with TRBD1. Per germline, CDR1 SGHAT and CDR2 FQNNGV. J was trimmed by 4 bases and V by 5 bases; bases with no gene match: 7. The CDR3 sequence is 14 residues long. The CDR3: CASSLRQGRYEQYF. The CDR3 nucleotides read TGTGCCAGCAGCCTTAGACAGGGGAGGTACGAGCAGTACTTC.

This chain uses TRBV6-4 with TRBJ2-7; the D gene is possibly TRBD1 (8 bases). Germline lookup yields CDR1 MRHNA and CDR2 SNTAGT. Trimming left V 6 bases short and J 4 bases short, with 22 bases between. CDR3 length: 16 amino acids. Here the CDR3 DNA reads TGTGCCAGCAGCCCCCAAGGCACAGGGGGGGTTTACGAGCAGTACTTC. The encoded protein is CASSPQGTGGVYEQYF.

The chain links TRBV4-3 to TRBJ1-3; a possible D gene is TRBD1 (5 bases). This CDR3 spans 16 amino acids. The germline CDR1 and CDR2 sequences are LGHNA and YSLEER. The germline V and J ends were trimmed by 1 base and 2 bases, with 12 bases remaining between them. The chain's CDR3 is CASSQGVGQAGNTIYF. CDR3 nucleotide sequence: TGCGCCAGCAGCCAAGGGGTGGGGCAGGCTGGAAACACCATATATTTT.

The chain uses TRBV5-1 and TRBJ2-7; 7 bases agree with TRBD2. The CDR3 has 13 amino acids. Germline-derived CDR1 and CDR2 are SGHRS and YFSETQ. Trimming removed 2 bases from V and 7 bases from J; junction bases left unmatched: 6. CDR3 residues: CASSFGRAGEQYF. In DNA, the CDR3 is TGCGCCAGCAGCTTTGGGAGGGCGGGGGAGCAGTACTTC.

This sequence joins TRBV19 and TRBJ2-7; D possibly corresponds to TRBD1 (6 bases). The CDR3 totals 15 residues. Germline values: CDR1 LNHDA, CDR2 SQIVND (reference sequence). V lost 4 bases, J lost 2 bases, and 15 bases lay in between. Here the CDR3 DNA reads TGTGCCAGTAGTACCCAAGTTGGGGGCCCCTACGAGCAGTACTTC. Its translation: CASSTQVGGPYEQYF. Full variable domain (remainder filled in from reference TRBV19 and TRBJ2-7): DGGITQSPKYLFRKEGQNVTLSCEQNLNHDAMYWYRQDPGQGLRLIYYSQIVNDFQKGDIAEGYSVSREKKESFPLTVTSAQKNPTAFYLCASSTQVGGPYEQYFGPGTRLTVT.

The rearrangement links TRBV28 to TRBJ2-2; weak D call: TRBD2 (6 bases). V shed 2 bases and J shed 2 bases, with 9 bases lying between them. CDR1 MDHEN and CDR2 SYDVKM come from the germline V gene. This CDR3 contains 15 residues. The CDR3 region has the DNA TGTGCCAGCAGTTTAGTCGGGAGTAACACCGGGGAGCTGTTTTTT. It codes for CASSLVGSNTGELFF.

The chain's CDR3 is CASSQDRAYEQYF. CDR3 sequence (DNA): TGCGCCAGCAGCCAAGACAGGGCCTACGAGCAGTACTTC. The V gene is TRBV4-3, the J gene TRBJ2-7, with a tentative D call TRBD1 (5 bases). CDR1 is LGHNA and CDR2 is YSLEER in the germline V gene. The CDR3 loop spans 13 amino acids. Trimming took 0 bases from V and 2 from J, leaving 5 bases between them.

This rearrangement joins TRBV7-9 to TRBJ2-7; D perhaps matches TRBD2 (5 bases). The CDR3 covers 13 residues. V was trimmed by 2 bases and J by 2 bases, leaving 7 bases between them. Per germline, CDR1 SEHNR and CDR2 FQNEAQ (reference sequence). CDR3 bases: TGTGCCAGCAGCTTAAGCGGAGCCTACGAGCAGTACTTC. Amino acids: CASSLSGAYEQYF.

This chain joins TRBV9 and TRBJ2-3; 10 bases agree with TRBD2. The CDR3 runs to 15 residues. Looked up from germline, CDR1 is SGDLS and CDR2 is YYNGEE. The V and J ends lost 7 bases and 1 base, in that order; junction bases with no gene match: 6. Here the CDR3 DNA reads TGTGCCAGCGCCGTCGGGACTAGCGGCACAGATACGCAGTATTTT. Amino acids: CASAVGTSGTDTQYF.

The V and J genes are TRBV7-3 and TRBJ1-2; 7 positions agree with TRBD1. Germline trimming cut 4 bases from V and 5 bases from J; bases unmatched to any gene: 7. The CDR3 contains 14 residues. Per the germline V gene, CDR1 is SGHTA and CDR2 is FQGTGA. The CDR3 spells CASSSSGTDYGYTF. CDR3 DNA sequence: TGTGCCAGCAGCTCATCCGGGACAGATTATGGCTACACCTTC.